One sample yielded the 2 T cell receptor beta chains listed below, sequenced in a study of blood T cell repertoires in COVID-19. Profiling relied on immunoSEQ multiplex PCR, and the TCRdb table lists in-frame clones only, not all of them. The sample yields over 200,000 clones, about 80% seen once. Sequencing used peripheral blood. The receptors derive from a woman of 80 years or more with acute or convalescent COVID-19.

V is TRBV7-9 and J is TRBJ1-1; D might be TRBD1 (5 bases). Looked up from germline, CDR1 is SEHNR and CDR2 is FQNEAQ (reference sequence). V was cut by 6 bases and J by 2 bases, with 10 bases left in between. The CDR3 length is 13 residues. The CDR3 loop reads CASRRGVNTEAFF. The CDR3 bases are TGTGCCAGCAGACGGGGGGTTAACACTGAAGCTTTCTTT.

The V call is TRBV21-1, the J call TRBJ2-2; the table's D call of TRBD2 was not tested on the DNA. TRBV21-1 is an annotated pseudogene. The CDR3 is made up of 17 amino acids. The CDR3 is CASSRRVGERVTGELFF. CDR3 nucleotides: TGTGCCAGCAGCAGAAGGGTCGGAGAGAGGGTCACCGGGGAGCTGTTTTTT.